The 20 T cell receptor beta chains below were found in one sample sequenced in a study of a mutant IDH1 vaccine in newly diagnosed glioma. Profiling relied on immunoSEQ multiplex PCR, and the TCRdb table lists in-frame clones only, not all of them. The sample consists of 65,000 or so clones, approximately 85% of them appearing once. Time point described: week 23, last vaccination. Every vaccine dose comprised 300 ug of mutant IDH1 20-mer peptide plus topical imiquimod. These receptors have no known antigen. The sequencing here drew on PBMCs, taken from a glioma patient whose treatment included an IDH1 peptide vaccine. These receptors all come from a young man with glioma.

In its sample, this clone was seen once. This rearrangement joins TRBV14 to TRBJ2-3, with 10 bases lining up with TRBD1. The CDR3 contains 16 residues. Unmatched junction bases numbered 10, after V lost 4 bases and J lost 6 bases. CDR1 SGHDN and CDR2 FVKESK come from the germline V gene. The CDR3 bases are TGTGCCAGCAGCCCTTTGGGACAGGGGTCCCATGATACGCAGTATTTT. This codes for CASSPLGQGSHDTQYF. The complete variable domain, with remaining parts taken from reference TRBV14 and TRBJ2-3, reads EAGVTQFPSHSVIEKGQTVTLRCDPISGHDNLYWYRRVMGKEIKFLLHFVKESKQDESGMPNNRFLAERTGGTYSTLKVQPAELEDSGVYFCASSPLGQGSHDTQYFGPGTRLTVL.

The V gene is TRBV5-4, the J gene TRBJ1-4; D unclear. V gave up 4 bases and J gave up 0 bases, with 7 bases separating them. Looked up from germline, CDR1 is SGHNT and CDR2 is YYREEE (reference sequence). This CDR3 has 14 residues. CDR3 protein: CASSKLPTNEKLFF. The CDR3 DNA reads as TGTGCCAGCAGCAAACTACCAACTAATGAAAAACTGTTTTTT. Filled out from reference TRBV5-4 and TRBJ1-4, the complete variable domain reads ETGVTQSPTHLIKTRGQQVTLRCSSQSGHNTVSWYQQALGQGPQFIFQYYREEENGRGNFPPRFSGLQFPNYSSELNVNALELDDSALYLCASSKLPTNEKLFFGSGTQLSVL.

The V call is TRBV10-1, the J call TRBJ2-2; D gene uncertain. In germline, CDR1 is WNHNN, CDR2 SYGVQD (reference sequence). The CDR3 has 15 amino acids. Trimming shortened V by 2 bases and J by 0 bases, and 7 bases separated the two germline ends. The CDR3 reads CASSEHRSNTGELFF. CDR3 nucleotide sequence: TGCGCCAGCAGTGAGCATAGATCGAACACCGGGGAGCTGTTTTTT.

This clone appeared a few times. J is TRBJ1-5 and V is TRBV4-2; maybe TRBD1 (5 bases). Germline V lookup: CDR1 LGHNA, CDR2 YNFKEQ. CDR3 size: 15 residues. V was clipped by 0 bases and J by 6 bases, with 12 bases between them. Here the CDR3 DNA reads TGTGCCAGCAGCCAAGAGGGGGGAAGAGGTCAGCCCCAGCATTTT. This encodes CASSQEGGRGQPQHF.

The J gene is TRBJ1-5, the V gene TRBV5-1, with D uncertain. Germline V gene lookup returns CDR1 SGHRS and CDR2 YFSETQ. CDR3 size: 15 residues. The V end lost 5 bases, the J end lost 0 bases, and 12 bases lay between the germline ends. The CDR3 DNA sequence: TGCGCCAGCAGGGTTGGCGGGGTTAGCAATCAGCCCCAGCATTTT. Translating gives CASRVGGVSNQPQHF.

This clone was counted a single time. The chain links TRBV30 to TRBJ2-3; 10 nucleotides agree with TRBD1. The V segment lost 8 bases and the J segment 4 bases; nucleotides outside the gene matches: 9. The CDR3 consists of 14 residues. From germline, CDR1 is GTSNPN and CDR2 SVGIG (reference sequence). CDR3 protein: CAGVFGTGADTQYF. In DNA, the CDR3 is TGTGCCGGAGTCTTTGGGACAGGGGCAGATACGCAGTATTTT.

This chain joins TRBV19 and TRBJ2-2; D might be TRBD2 (5 bases). The germline gives CDR1 LNHDA, CDR2 SQIVND (reference sequence). V lost 7 bases, J lost 3 bases, and 21 bases lay in between. This CDR3 comprises 17 residues. Here the CDR3 reads CASNPSITQYYTGELFF. For the CDR3, the DNA is TGTGCCAGTAACCCTAGCATTACGCAATATTACACCGGGGAGCTGTTTTTT.

The genes are TRBV7-9 and TRBJ1-5; 9 nucleotides match TRBD1. V lost 0 bases, J lost 0 bases, and 3 bases stayed unmatched. CDR1 is SEHNR, CDR2 FQNEAQ, per germline (reference sequence). The CDR3 runs to 17 residues. In nucleotides, the CDR3 is TGTGCCAGCAGCTTAGCGAGGACAGGGGATAGCAATCAGCCCCAGCATTTT. It translates to CASSLARTGDSNQPQHF.

The J gene is TRBJ2-5, the V gene TRBV6-5; 7 bases fit TRBD1. V was pared by 4 bases and J by 4 bases, with 9 bases of the junction left unmatched. CDR1 is MNHEY, CDR2 SVGAGI, per germline. The CDR3 sequence is 15 residues long. The CDR3 bases are TGTGCCAGCAGTTTTCGACAGGGATACCGAGAGACCCAGTACTTC. Its protein is CASSFRQGYRETQYF.

The table lists this clone with a count of one. The V call is TRBV7-7, the J call TRBJ2-7; TRBD1 might be the D (8 bases). Germline CDR1 SSHAT, CDR2 FNYEAQ (reference sequence). V shed 5 bases and J shed 3 bases, with 17 bases lying between them. The CDR3 is made up of 15 amino acids. The CDR3 is CASSGGAGQDYEQYF. The CDR3 DNA is TGTGCCAGCAGCGGGGGAGCGGGACAGGACTACGAGCAGTACTTC.

V gene TRBV5-6 combines with J gene TRBJ2-6, with D possibly being TRBD1 or TRBD2 (6 bases each). V gave up 0 bases and J gave up 0 bases, with 16 bases separating them. Germline V gene data show CDR1 as SGHDT and CDR2 as YYEEEE. The CDR3 runs to 19 residues. CDR3 coding DNA: TGTGCCAGCAGCTTGGAGGAAGGGGGGCATTTCTCTGGGGCCAACGTCCTGACTTTC. It encodes CASSLEEGGHFSGANVLTF.

The chain has TRBV9 and TRBJ2-2; maybe TRBD1 (6 bases). Per germline, CDR1 SGDLS and CDR2 YYNGEE. The CDR3 sequence is 16 residues long. V lost 1 base and J 0 bases, leaving 10 bases between the germline ends. The CDR3 DNA reads TGTGCCAGCAGCGTAAGGGGGTCGACGAACACCGGGGAGCTGTTTTTT. Translation gives CASSVRGSTNTGELFF.

This clone was detected a few times. The chain is built from TRBV27 and TRBJ1-1; D call uncertain. Looked up from germline, CDR1 is MNHEY and CDR2 is SMNVEV (reference sequence). The CDR3 runs to 12 residues. V was shortened by 10 bases and J by 11 bases, with 20 bases between the two germline ends. This CDR3 reads CAIKRTGGEAFF. The CDR3 nucleotides read TGTGCCATCAAAAGGACGGGAGGAGAGGCTTTCTTT.

The V call is TRBV5-1, the J call TRBJ2-5; 9 nucleotides line up with TRBD2. The germline CDR1 and CDR2 sequences are SGHRS and YFSETQ. V was clipped by 0 bases and J by 2 bases; unmatched bases: 2. The CDR3 runs to 15 residues. The CDR3 sequence is CASSLDSGGQETQYF. The CDR3 nucleotides are TGCGCCAGCAGCTTGGATAGCGGGGGACAAGAGACCCAGTACTTC.

In this sample, this clone turned up a few times. The CDR3 protein is CASSVDRVTSEAFF. The CDR3 nucleotides read TGTGCCAGCAGTGTAGACAGGGTAACTTCTGAAGCTTTCTTT. The chain recombines TRBV2 with TRBJ1-1; 7 bases line up with TRBD1. The V gene's germline CDR1 is SNHLY and CDR2 FYNNEI. The V segment lost 4 bases and the J segment 6 bases; nucleotides outside the gene matches: 8. The CDR3 has 14 residues.

The rearrangement joins TRBV5-1 to TRBJ1-2; D gene unclear. CDR1 and CDR2 from the germline V gene are SGHRS and YFSETQ. Deletions cut 7 bases from V and 8 bases from J, with 24 bases between. CDR3 size: 15 residues. The CDR3 region has the DNA TGCGCCAGCGCCAAAAGGGCGGTGACCAGTGGGGGCTACACCTTC. It encodes CASAKRAVTSGGYTF.

The V and J genes are TRBV6-1 and TRBJ1-5; 7 bases agree with TRBD1. Germline CDR1 reads MNHNS; CDR2 reads SASEGT. This CDR3 has 15 amino acids. The V segment lost 2 bases and the J segment 7 bases; nucleotides outside the gene matches: 8. The CDR3 loop is CASSETGVRHQPQHF. The DNA for the CDR3 is TGTGCCAGCAGTGAAACAGGGGTCCGTCACCAGCCCCAGCATTTT.

This clone was picked up a small number of times. V gene TRBV5-6 combines with J gene TRBJ2-5; D not resolved. V was cut by 4 bases and J by 5 bases, with 15 bases left in between. Germline V gene lookup returns CDR1 SGHDT and CDR2 YYEEEE. The CDR3 has 14 residues. The CDR3 DNA reads as TGTGCCAGCAGCCCTACCGACCCCTGGGAGACCCAGTACTTC. Translation gives CASSPTDPWETQYF.

V usage is TRBV27 and J usage is TRBJ2-3; D unresolved. Germline CDR1 reads MNHEY; CDR2 reads SMNVEV (reference sequence). With 8 bases removed from V and 5 bases from J, the gap between germline ends came to 8 bases. CDR3 length equals 11 residues. Written as DNA, the CDR3 is TGTGCCAGCCGCTCGGGAGATACGCAGTATTTT. Translation: CASRSGDTQYF.

The chain combines TRBV2 with TRBJ1-1; tentative D call: TRBD1 (6 bases). Trimming stripped 0 bases from V and 5 bases from J, with 19 bases between. The CDR3 loop spans 17 amino acids. Germline values: CDR1 SNHLY, CDR2 FYNNEI. CDR3 region: CASSEASPRGGVTEAFF. The CDR3 bases are TGTGCCAGCAGTGAAGCCTCACCCAGGGGCGGTGTTACTGAAGCTTTCTTT.